A single sample gave rise to the 13 T cell receptor beta chains below, sequenced in a study of T cell responses to AZD1222 COVID-19 vaccine. TCRdb's copy holds only in-frame clones and misses some; the assay was immunoSEQ multiplex PCR. The repertoire holds 120,000 to 150,000 clones, with 90% to 95% as singletons. This specimen consisted of peripheral blood, obtained on day 0 of MenACWY control vaccination. The receptor source for this set is an adult in good health.

This clone was counted a single time. The rearrangement uses TRBV18 and TRBJ2-5; no reliable D call. This CDR3 has 13 residues. Germline V gene sequence: CDR1 KGHSH, CDR2 LQKENI. V lost 0 bases to trimming and J lost 1 base, with 3 bases between them. CDR3 region: CASSPPAQETQYF. CDR3 in DNA: TGTGCCAGCTCACCACCGGCCCAAGAGACCCAGTACTTC. Filled out from reference TRBV18 and TRBJ2-5, the complete variable domain reads NAGVMQNPRHLVRRRGQEARLRCSPMKGHSHVYWYRQLPEEGLKFMVYLQKENIIDESGMPKERFSAEFPKEGPSILRIQQVVRGDSAAYFCASSPPAQETQYFGPGTRLLVL.

This clone turned up a few times. V gene TRBV5-4 combines with J gene TRBJ2-1; D uncertain. V lost 4 bases to trimming and J lost 6 bases, with 14 bases between them. Per germline, CDR1 SGHNT and CDR2 YYREEE (reference sequence). The CDR3 is made up of 14 amino acids. DNA for the CDR3: TGTGCCAGCAGCGCGGACGGACCTCTCAATGAGCAGTTCTTC. Translated: CASSADGPLNEQFF. Based on the CDR3 plus reference TRBV5-4 and TRBJ2-1, the full variable domain is ETGVTQSPTHLIKTRGQQVTLRCSSQSGHNTVSWYQQALGQGPQFIFQYYREEENGRGNFPPRFSGLQFPNYSSELNVNALELDDSALYLCASSADGPLNEQFFGPGTRLTVL.

The V call is TRBV30, the J call TRBJ1-5; maybe TRBD1 (5 bases). Trimming removed 3 bases from V and 5 bases from J, with 14 bases in between. Germline V gene data show CDR1 as GTSNPN and CDR2 as SVGIG (reference sequence). This CDR3 spans 14 amino acids. CDR3 sequence reads: CAWSVPGGYQPQHF. CDR3 in DNA: TGTGCCTGGAGCGTCCCGGGGGGGTATCAGCCCCAGCATTTT.

This chain uses TRBV19 with TRBJ1-3; D gene unclear. The germline V gene has CDR1 LNHDA and CDR2 SQIVND (reference sequence). The V and J ends lost 10 bases and 7 bases respectively, with 11 bases between them. This CDR3 contains 11 residues. Here the CDR3 DNA reads TGTGCCACCCTAAGTTGGAACACCATATATTTT. The encoded protein is CATLSWNTIYF.

This clone was counted between two and nine times. The CDR3 reads CASSYSEFSDTIYF. CDR3 sequence (DNA): TGTGCCAGCAGTTACTCGGAGTTCTCGGACACCATATATTTT. This chain uses TRBV6-6 with TRBJ1-3; D is ambiguous. Trimming cost V 0 bases and J 8 bases, with 11 bases left between them. There are 14 residues in the CDR3. Germline-derived CDR1 and CDR2 are MNHNY and SVGAGI (reference sequence).

This chain connects TRBV3-1 (or the pseudogene TRBV3-2) to TRBJ2-1; D gene uncertain. Between the trimmed V and J ends, which lost 0 bases and 4 bases, there was a span of 4 bases. Germline V gene data show CDR1 as LGHDT and CDR2 as YNNKEL (reference sequence). This CDR3 has 13 amino acids. CDR3 DNA: TGTGCCAGCAGCCAAGATCAATACAATGAGCAGTTCTTC. This sequence encodes CASSQDQYNEQFF.

The J gene is TRBJ1-2, the V gene TRBV2; D is perhaps TRBD1 (6 bases). This CDR3 comprises 13 residues. The germline V and J ends were trimmed by 2 bases and 4 bases, with 8 bases remaining between them. Germline V gives CDR1 SNHLY, CDR2 FYNNEI. In DNA, the CDR3 is TGTGCCAGCAGTGAATGGGGGGCCTATGGCTACACCTTC. Its translation is CASSEWGAYGYTF.

The chain couples TRBV21-1 to TRBJ1-1; the listed D gene, TRBD1, was not tested against the DNA. TRBV21-1 is a listed pseudogene. The CDR3 loop spans 13 amino acids. CDR3 nucleotide sequence: TGTGCCAGTAATGGGGACAGGCTCACTGAAGCTTTCTTT. Residues: CASNGDRLTEAFF.

V usage is TRBV30 and J usage is TRBJ1-3; 9 nucleotides agree with TRBD1. V lost 3 bases and J lost 4; bases outside the gene matches: 7. Germline V gives CDR1 GTSNPN, CDR2 SVGIG (reference sequence). The CDR3 consists of 15 residues. The CDR3 here is CAWSSNRGHGNTIYF. CDR3 nucleotide sequence: TGTGCCTGGAGCTCTAACAGGGGGCACGGAAACACCATATATTTT.

In its sample, this clone was seen a few times. V gene TRBV6-4 combines with J gene TRBJ2-3; TRBD1 aligns across 8 bases. The CDR3 contains 15 residues. Germline CDR1 and CDR2: MRHNA and SNTAGT. V was pared by 4 bases and J by 1 base, with 4 bases of the junction left unmatched. This chain's CDR3 is CASSVSTGGTDTQYF. DNA of the CDR3: TGTGCCAGCAGTGTCTCGACAGGGGGCACAGATACGCAGTATTTT.

Comments on this clone: Its ends do not fully match the called genes, so a read error is possible. This sample includes further DNA sequences coding for the same CDR3. This chain joins TRBV28 and TRBJ1-1; the D is unclear. CDR3 size: 14 residues. Germline CDR1 is MDHEN and CDR2 is SYDVKM. CDR3 sequence (DNA): TGTGCCAGCAGACCCACGCGAATGAACACCGAAGCTTTCTTT. Protein sequence: CASRPTRMNTEAFF. The whole variable domain, remainder taken from reference TRBV28 and TRBJ1-1, is DVKVTQSSRYLVKRTGEKVFLECVQDMDHENMFWYRQDPGLGLRLIYFSYDVKMKEKGDIPEGYSVSREKKERFSLILESASTNQTSMYLCASRPTRMNTEAFFGQGTRLTVV.

CDR3 loop: CASSYGGGPHNEQFF. The DNA for the CDR3 is TGTGCCAGCAGTTACGGGGGGGGGCCCCACAATGAGCAGTTCTTC. This chain links TRBV6-5 with TRBJ2-1, with D perhaps TRBD2 (7 bases). Between the trimmed V and J ends, which lost 2 bases and 5 bases, there was a span of 13 bases. Germline V gives CDR1 MNHEY, CDR2 SVGAGI. The CDR3 is 15 residues long.

The rearrangement joins TRBV7-6 to TRBJ1-1, with D uncertain. The V gene lost 2 bases and the J gene lost 0 bases, with 10 bases spanning the gap. The CDR3 consists of 15 residues. Germline CDR1 and CDR2: SGHVS and FNYEAQ. The CDR3: CASSLRALMNTEAFF. For the CDR3, the DNA is TGTGCCAGCAGCTTACGGGCTTTGATGAACACTGAAGCTTTCTTT.